This TCR beta chain was observed in a study of T cell responses to AZD1222 COVID-19 vaccine. Whole-study results and caveats: Close to half of all spike-specific TCRs reportedly target regions of the variants that are unmutated.

The method was immunoSEQ multiplex PCR; TCRdb's version includes in-frame clones alone and lacks a portion of them. This table holds fewer than 200,000 clones, around nine tenths found once. Trimming pared 3 bases from V and 0 bases from J, leaving 18 bases between. This CDR3 is built from 18 residues. Looked up from germline, CDR1 is KGHSH and CDR2 is LQKENI. This clone has just one count. No antigen is known for it. The chain couples TRBV18 to TRBJ1-5; D call uncertain. The receptor was isolated from an adult in good health. The source was peripheral blood, collected on day 0 of AZD1222 vaccination. In nucleotides, the CDR3 is TGTGCCAGCTCACCCCTCTCCGCGGCGGCTAATAGCAATCAGCCCCAGCATTTT. Protein: CASSPLSAAANSNQPQHF.